The 16 T cell receptor beta chains below were found in one sample sequenced in a study of T-cell memory formation after mild COVID-19. In TCRdb, the 5' RACE reads were re-called with MiXCR into one record per CDR3 protein. The sample lists approximately 350,000 distinct CDR3 sequences; approximately 15% were seen once. Source material: PBMCs or a T cell subset sorted from them (not recorded which). Every receptor here comes from a young man who had mild COVID-19 (a few samples of this study predate the infection). Cell type and time point are not known.

This clonotype came up a few times. This sequence joins TRBV7-2 and TRBJ1-2; 7 bases agree with TRBD1. V was pared by 5 bases and J by 6 bases, with 6 bases of the junction left unmatched. Germline CDR1 reads SGHTA; CDR2 reads FQGNSA. This CDR3 region has 13 residues. The CDR3 reads CASSIQGRNGYTF. The CDR3 coding sequence is TGTGCCAGCAGCATACAGGGGAGGAATGGCTACACCTTC.

This clonotype appeared many times. The rearrangement joins TRBV5-1 to TRBJ2-5; D is unresolved. This CDR3 is built from 13 residues. Germline-derived CDR1 and CDR2 are SGHRS and YFSETQ. V was cut by 5 bases and J by 3 bases, with 11 bases left in between. CDR3 sequence (DNA): TGCGCCAGCAGATCGGGCTGGGAAGAGACCCAGTACTTC. This codes for CASRSGWEETQYF. The whole variable domain, remainder taken from reference TRBV5-1 and TRBJ2-5, is KAGVTQTPRYLIKTRGQQVTLSCSPISGHRSVSWYQQTPGQGLQFLFEYFSETQRNKGNFPGRFSGRQFSNSRSEMNVSTLELGDSALYLCASRSGWEETQYFGPGTRLLVL.

The genes are TRBV12-3 or TRBV12-4 and TRBJ1-5; D not resolved. V lost 6 bases and J 0 bases, leaving 9 bases between the germline ends. The CDR3 consists of 14 residues. In DNA form, the CDR3 reads TGTGCCAGCAGCGGCCACTATAGCAATCAGCCCCAGCATTTT. Residues: CASSGHYSNQPQHF.

The genes are TRBV20-1 and TRBJ2-3; tentatively, D is TRBD1 or TRBD2 (5 bases each). This CDR3 has 15 amino acids. Germline CDR1 DFQATT, CDR2 SNEGSKA (reference sequence). The V end lost 6 bases, the J end lost 6 bases, and 22 bases lay between the germline ends. In DNA form, the CDR3 reads TGCAGTGCCAGTGACCCTGGGGCTAGCTCGGATACGCAGTATTTT. Protein: CSASDPGASSDTQYF.

This clonotype was seen a handful of times. This rearrangement joins TRBV7-9 to TRBJ2-7, with D possibly being TRBD1 or TRBD2 (5 bases each). Between the trimmed V and J ends, which lost 5 bases and 3 bases, there was a span of 17 bases. The CDR3 length is 15 residues. The germline gives CDR1 SEHNR, CDR2 FQNEAQ (reference sequence). The CDR3 nucleotides read TGTGCCAGCAGCCTAGGTAGACAGACTAACTACGAGCAGTACTTC. Residues: CASSLGRQTNYEQYF.

The J gene is TRBJ2-3, the V gene TRBV7-2; 14 bases are a match to TRBD2. The CDR3 extends over 16 amino acids. With V trimmed by 6 bases and J by 3 bases, 5 bases remained unmatched. CDR1 SGHTA and CDR2 FQGNSA come from the germline V gene. The CDR3 nucleotides read TGTGCCAGCAGTTACCGGACTAGCGGGGGGACAGATACGCAGTATTTT. This sequence encodes CASSYRTSGGTDTQYF.

Only a few counts were recorded for this clonotype. The V and J genes are TRBV4-3 and TRBJ2-3; no definite D call. V dropped 3 bases and J dropped 1 base, with 11 bases sitting between them. The germline V gene has CDR1 LGHNA and CDR2 YSLEER. The CDR3 loop spans 15 amino acids. Written as DNA, the CDR3 is TGCGCCAGCAGCCACAGCAGCTCTGGCACAGATACGCAGTATTTT. It codes for CASSHSSSGTDTQYF.

Ten or more counts support this clonotype. The J gene is TRBJ1-1, the V gene TRBV5-1; maybe TRBD1 (6 bases). Germline CDR1 is SGHRS and CDR2 is YFSETQ. The CDR3 runs 15 residues. Trimming took off 1 base at V and 5 bases at J, with 15 bases between the two ends. CDR3 DNA: TGCGCCAGCAGCTTGTCTGGGGGGCGTGGGACTGAAGCTTTCTTT. Protein sequence: CASSLSGGRGTEAFF.

The J gene is TRBJ2-7, the V gene TRBV7-9, with a possible D match to TRBD2 (5 bases). CDR1 and CDR2 (germline): SEHNR, FQNEAQ (reference sequence). Trimming took 6 bases from V and 0 from J, leaving 12 bases between them. This CDR3 region has 14 residues. CDR3 bases: TGTGCCAGCAGAGTCGACGGGAACTCCTACGAGCAGTACGTC. Translation: CASRVDGNSYEQYV.

V and J are TRBV29-1 and TRBJ1-2; 8 nucleotides match TRBD1. Germline V gene sequence: CDR1 SQVTM, CDR2 ANQGSEA. This CDR3 has 15 residues. The junction had 14 bases not matched to a gene; V was cut back by 3 bases and J by 8 bases. CDR3 sequence reads: CSVDGYEDRARGYTF. CDR3 in DNA: TGCAGCGTTGATGGTTACGAGGACAGGGCACGAGGCTACACCTTC.

This clonotype was seen a handful of times. This chain links TRBV4-1 with TRBJ2-5; D may be TRBD2 (6 bases). Germline lookup yields CDR1 MGHRA and CDR2 YSYEKL. The CDR3 loop spans 17 amino acids. The V gene lost 0 bases and the J gene lost 1 base, with 15 bases spanning the gap. The CDR3 here is CASSQEDPSVSQETQYF. In DNA form, the CDR3 reads TGCGCCAGCAGCCAAGAAGATCCTAGCGTAAGCCAAGAGACCCAGTACTTC.

This clonotype was observed a few times. The chain couples TRBV5-1 to TRBJ1-1; D uncertain. V was pared by 1 base and J by 1 base, with 14 bases between. CDR1 and CDR2 from the germline V gene are SGHRS and YFSETQ. The CDR3 has 16 residues. As DNA, the CDR3 is TGCGCCAGCAGCTTGATGTTCATCGGCGAGAACACTGAAGCTTTCTTT. Amino acid sequence: CASSLMFIGENTEAFF. The complete variable domain, with remaining parts taken from reference TRBV5-1 and TRBJ1-1, reads KAGVTQTPRYLIKTRGQQVTLSCSPISGHRSVSWYQQTPGQGLQFLFEYFSETQRNKGNFPGRFSGRQFSNSRSEMNVSTLELGDSALYLCASSLMFIGENTEAFFGQGTRLTVV.

The rearrangement joins TRBV7-9 to TRBJ1-1, with D tentatively TRBD1 (5 bases). With 0 bases removed from V and 4 bases from J, the gap between germline ends came to 15 bases. Germline V gene lookup returns CDR1 SEHNR and CDR2 FQNEAQ (reference sequence). The CDR3 consists of 16 residues. This CDR3 reads CASSLAPTLRGTEAFF. DNA of the CDR3: TGTGCCAGCAGCTTAGCACCCACTCTAAGGGGCACTGAAGCTTTCTTT. Using reference TRBV7-9 and TRBJ1-1 for the parts outside the CDR3, the full variable domain is DTGVSQNPRHKITKRGQNVTFRCDPISEHNRLYWYRQTLGQGPEFLTYFQNEAQLEKSRLLSDRFSAERPKGSFSTLEIQRTEQGDSAMYLCASSLAPTLRGTEAFFGQGTRLTVV.

The gene calls are TRBV7-2 and TRBJ1-2; D possibly corresponds to TRBD1 (6 bases). Looked up from germline, CDR1 is SGHTA and CDR2 is FQGNSA. This CDR3 has 17 residues. Trimming removed 5 bases at V and 7 bases at J, with 26 bases between. CDR3 protein: CASSRAAGTSEGGGYTF. For the CDR3, the DNA is TGTGCCAGCAGCCGTGCTGCAGGGACCTCGGAAGGGGGTGGCTACACCTTC.

This rearrangement joins TRBV7-2 to TRBJ2-1; no clear D gene. The length of the CDR3 is 11 residues. Trimming cost V 4 bases and J 8 bases, with 6 bases left between them. CDR1 SGHTA and CDR2 FQGNSA come from the germline V gene. The CDR3 nucleotides are TGTGCCAGCAGCTATATATATGAGCAGTTCTTC. As protein: CASSYIYEQFF.

The gene calls are TRBV20-1 and TRBJ1-3, with unresolved D. The CDR3 runs 12 residues. Germline loops: CDR1 DFQATT, CDR2 SNEGSKA (reference sequence). The ends were cut back, 7 bases at V and 4 bases at J, with 11 bases in the middle. This chain's CDR3 is CSVNAGGNTIYF. CDR3 DNA sequence: TGCAGTGTCAATGCCGGGGGAAACACCATATATTTT.